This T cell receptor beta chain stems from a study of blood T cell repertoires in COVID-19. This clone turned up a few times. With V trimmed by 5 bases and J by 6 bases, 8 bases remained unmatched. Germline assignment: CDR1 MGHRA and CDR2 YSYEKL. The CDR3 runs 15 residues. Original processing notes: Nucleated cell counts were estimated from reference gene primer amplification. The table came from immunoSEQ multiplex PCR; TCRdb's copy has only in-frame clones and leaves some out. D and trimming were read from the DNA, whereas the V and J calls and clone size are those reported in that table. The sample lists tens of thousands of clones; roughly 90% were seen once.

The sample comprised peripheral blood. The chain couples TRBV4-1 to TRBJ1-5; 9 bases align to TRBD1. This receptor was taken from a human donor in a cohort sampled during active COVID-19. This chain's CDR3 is CASSSPGQGAQPQHF. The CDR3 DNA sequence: TGCGCCAGCAGCTCACCGGGACAGGGCGCTCAGCCCCAGCATTTT.